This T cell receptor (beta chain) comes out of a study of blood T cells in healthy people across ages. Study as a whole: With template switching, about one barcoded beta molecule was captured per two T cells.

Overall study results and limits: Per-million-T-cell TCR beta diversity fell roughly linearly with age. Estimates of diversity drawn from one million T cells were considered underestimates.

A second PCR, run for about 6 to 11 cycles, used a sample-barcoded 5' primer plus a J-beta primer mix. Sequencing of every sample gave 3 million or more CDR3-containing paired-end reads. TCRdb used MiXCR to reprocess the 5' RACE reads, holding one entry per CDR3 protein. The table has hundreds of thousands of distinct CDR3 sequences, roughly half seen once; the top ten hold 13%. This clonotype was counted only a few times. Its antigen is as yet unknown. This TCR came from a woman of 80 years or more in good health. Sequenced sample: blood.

CDR3: CASSLQGQEITDTQYF. The CDR3 nucleotides are TGTGCCAGCAGTCTCCAGGGACAGGAAATTACAGATACGCAGTATTTT. The chain recombines TRBV12-3 or TRBV12-4 with TRBJ2-3; 8 positions match TRBD1. There are 16 residues in the CDR3. After removal of 5 bases from V and 3 bases from J, the junction contained 10 bases not matched to a gene.